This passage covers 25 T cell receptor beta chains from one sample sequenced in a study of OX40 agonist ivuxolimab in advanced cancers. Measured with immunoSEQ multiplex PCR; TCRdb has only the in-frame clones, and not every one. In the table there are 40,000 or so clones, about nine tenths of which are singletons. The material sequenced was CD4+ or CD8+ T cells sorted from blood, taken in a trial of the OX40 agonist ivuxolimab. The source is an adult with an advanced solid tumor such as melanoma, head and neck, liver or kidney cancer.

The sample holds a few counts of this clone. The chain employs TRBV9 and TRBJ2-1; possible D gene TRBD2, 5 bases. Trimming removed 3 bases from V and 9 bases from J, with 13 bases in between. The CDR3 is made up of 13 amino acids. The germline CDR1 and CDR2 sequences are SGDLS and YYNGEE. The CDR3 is CASSGTFKGEQFF. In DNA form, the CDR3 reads TGTGCCAGCAGCGGGACTTTTAAGGGTGAGCAGTTCTTC.

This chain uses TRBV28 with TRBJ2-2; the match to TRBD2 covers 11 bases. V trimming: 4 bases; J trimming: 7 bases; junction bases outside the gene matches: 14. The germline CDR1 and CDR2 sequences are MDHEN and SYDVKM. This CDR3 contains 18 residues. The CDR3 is CASSSRFGSGRAGGELFF. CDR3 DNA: TGTGCCAGCAGTTCTCGTTTTGGTAGCGGGAGGGCAGGCGGGGAGCTGTTTTTT.

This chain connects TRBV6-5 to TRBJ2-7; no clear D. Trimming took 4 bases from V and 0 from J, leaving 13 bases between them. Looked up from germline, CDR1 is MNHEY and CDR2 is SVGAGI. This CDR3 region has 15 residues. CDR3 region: CASSSSWASSYEQYV. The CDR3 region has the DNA TGTGCCAGCAGTTCCTCGTGGGCTAGCTCCTACGAGCAGTACGTC.

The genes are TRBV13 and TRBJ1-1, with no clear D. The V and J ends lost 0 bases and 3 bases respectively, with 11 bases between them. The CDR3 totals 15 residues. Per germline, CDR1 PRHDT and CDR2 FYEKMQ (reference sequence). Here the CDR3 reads CASSLGDGSDTEAFF. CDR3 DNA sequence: TGTGCCAGCAGCTTAGGGGACGGGAGTGACACTGAAGCTTTCTTT.

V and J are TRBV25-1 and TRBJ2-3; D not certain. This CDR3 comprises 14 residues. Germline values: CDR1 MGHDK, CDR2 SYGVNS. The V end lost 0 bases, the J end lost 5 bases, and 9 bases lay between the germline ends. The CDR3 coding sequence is TGTGCCAGCAGTGAATATAGGTTCGGAGATACGCAGTATTTT. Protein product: CASSEYRFGDTQYF.

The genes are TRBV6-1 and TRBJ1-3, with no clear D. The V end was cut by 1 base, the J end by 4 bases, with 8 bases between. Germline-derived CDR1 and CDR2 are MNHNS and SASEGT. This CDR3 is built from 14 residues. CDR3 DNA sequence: TGTGCCAGCAGTGAAGGAACCAAAGGAAACACCATATATTTT. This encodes CASSEGTKGNTIYF.

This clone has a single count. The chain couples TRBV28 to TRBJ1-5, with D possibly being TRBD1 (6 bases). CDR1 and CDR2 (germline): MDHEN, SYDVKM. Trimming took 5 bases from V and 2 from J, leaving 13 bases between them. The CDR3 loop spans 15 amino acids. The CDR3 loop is CASSPRTERNQPQHF. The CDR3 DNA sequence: TGTGCCAGCAGTCCACGGACAGAGCGCAATCAGCCCCAGCATTTT.

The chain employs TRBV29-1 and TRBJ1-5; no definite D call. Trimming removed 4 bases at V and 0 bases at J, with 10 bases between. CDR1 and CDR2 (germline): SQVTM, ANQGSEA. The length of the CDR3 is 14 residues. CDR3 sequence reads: CSVGTGNSNQPQHF. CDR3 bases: TGCAGCGTTGGAACGGGGAATAGCAATCAGCCCCAGCATTTT.

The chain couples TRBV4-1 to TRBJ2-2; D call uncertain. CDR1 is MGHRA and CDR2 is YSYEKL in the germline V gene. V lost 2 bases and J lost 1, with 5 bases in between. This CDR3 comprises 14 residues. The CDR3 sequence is CASSQHRNTGELFF. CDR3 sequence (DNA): TGCGCCAGCAGCCAACACAGGAACACCGGGGAGCTGTTTTTT.

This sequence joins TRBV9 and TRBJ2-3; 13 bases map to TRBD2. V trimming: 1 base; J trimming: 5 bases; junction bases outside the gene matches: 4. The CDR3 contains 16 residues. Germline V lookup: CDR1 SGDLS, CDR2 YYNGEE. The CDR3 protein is CASSVRTSGSEDTQYF. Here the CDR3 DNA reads TGTGCCAGCAGCGTAAGGACTAGCGGGAGTGAAGATACGCAGTATTTT.

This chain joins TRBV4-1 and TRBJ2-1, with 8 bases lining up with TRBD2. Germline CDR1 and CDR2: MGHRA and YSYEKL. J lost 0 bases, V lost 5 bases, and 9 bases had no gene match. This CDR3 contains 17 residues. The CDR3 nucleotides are TGCGCCAGCAGCAAGAACCCCGGGGGGGACTCCTACAATGAGCAGTTCTTC. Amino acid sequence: CASSKNPGGDSYNEQFF.

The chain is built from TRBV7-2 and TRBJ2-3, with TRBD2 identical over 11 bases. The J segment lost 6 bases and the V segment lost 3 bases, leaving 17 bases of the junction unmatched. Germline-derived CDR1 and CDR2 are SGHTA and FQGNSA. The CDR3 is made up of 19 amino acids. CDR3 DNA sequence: TGTGCCAGCAGCTTGCGAGGAGCGAGGGGACTAGCGGTTAGTGATACGCAGTATTTT. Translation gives CASSLRGARGLAVSDTQYF.

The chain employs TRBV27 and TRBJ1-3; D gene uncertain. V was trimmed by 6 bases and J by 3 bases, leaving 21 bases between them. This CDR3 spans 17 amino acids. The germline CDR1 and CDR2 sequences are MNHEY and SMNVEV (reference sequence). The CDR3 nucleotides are TGTGCCAGCAGACTTACAAGTGACGGGGTGTTTGGAAACACCATATATTTT. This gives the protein CASRLTSDGVFGNTIYF.

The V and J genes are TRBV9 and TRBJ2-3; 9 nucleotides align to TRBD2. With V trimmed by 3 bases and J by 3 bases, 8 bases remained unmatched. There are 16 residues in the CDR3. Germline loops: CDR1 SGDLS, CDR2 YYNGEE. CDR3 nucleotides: TGTGCCAGCAGCGGAAGCGGGAGGCCCCATACAGATACGCAGTATTTT. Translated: CASSGSGRPHTDTQYF.

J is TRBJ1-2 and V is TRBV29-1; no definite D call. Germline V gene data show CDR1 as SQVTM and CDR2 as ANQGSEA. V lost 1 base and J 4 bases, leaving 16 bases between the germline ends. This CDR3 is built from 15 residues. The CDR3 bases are TGCAGCGTTGAAGGCAGCCTCCTAACCTCCTATGGCTACACCTTC. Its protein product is CSVEGSLLTSYGYTF.

DNA for the CDR3: TGTGCCAGCAGCGTAGGGGGGGCAGGGCTCCTAACCGGGGAGCTGTTTTTT. This sequence encodes CASSVGGAGLLTGELFF. The rearrangement uses TRBV9 and TRBJ2-2; D tentatively fits TRBD1 or TRBD2 (6 bases each). The germline V and J ends were trimmed by 0 bases and 5 bases, with 17 bases remaining between them. CDR3 length equals 17 residues. Germline V gene sequence: CDR1 SGDLS, CDR2 YYNGEE.

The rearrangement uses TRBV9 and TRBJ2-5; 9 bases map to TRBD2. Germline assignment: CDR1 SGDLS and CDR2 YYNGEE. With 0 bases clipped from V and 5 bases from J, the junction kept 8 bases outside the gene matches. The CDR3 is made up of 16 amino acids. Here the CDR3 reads CASSVGTSAAGETQYF. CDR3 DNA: TGTGCCAGCAGCGTAGGGACTAGCGCCGCGGGGGAGACCCAGTACTTC.

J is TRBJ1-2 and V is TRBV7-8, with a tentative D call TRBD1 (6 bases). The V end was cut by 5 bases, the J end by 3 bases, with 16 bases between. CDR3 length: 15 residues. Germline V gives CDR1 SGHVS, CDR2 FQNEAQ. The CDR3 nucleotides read TGTGCCAGCAGCCCTCAGGGGAAAGGGGACTATGGCTACACCTTC. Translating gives CASSPQGKGDYGYTF.

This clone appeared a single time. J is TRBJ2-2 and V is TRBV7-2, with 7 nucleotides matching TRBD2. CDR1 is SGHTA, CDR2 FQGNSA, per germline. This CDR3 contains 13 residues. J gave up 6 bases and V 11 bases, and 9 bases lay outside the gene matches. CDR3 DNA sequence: TGTGCCTCACCGGGGAGGGAGTCCGGGGAGCTGTTTTTT. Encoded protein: CASPGRESGELFF.

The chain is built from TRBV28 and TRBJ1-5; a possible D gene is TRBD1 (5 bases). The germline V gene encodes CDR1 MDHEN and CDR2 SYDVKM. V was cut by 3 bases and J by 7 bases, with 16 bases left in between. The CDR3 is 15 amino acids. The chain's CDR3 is CASSFREEASQPQHF. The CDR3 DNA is TGTGCCAGCAGTTTCAGGGAAGAGGCGAGCCAGCCCCAGCATTTT.

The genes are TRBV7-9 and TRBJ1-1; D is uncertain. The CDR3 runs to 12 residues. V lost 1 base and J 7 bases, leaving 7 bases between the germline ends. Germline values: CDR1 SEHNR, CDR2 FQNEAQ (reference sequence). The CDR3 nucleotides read TGTGCCAGCAGCTTAGGACTGCTTGAAGCTTTCTTT. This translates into CASSLGLLEAFF.

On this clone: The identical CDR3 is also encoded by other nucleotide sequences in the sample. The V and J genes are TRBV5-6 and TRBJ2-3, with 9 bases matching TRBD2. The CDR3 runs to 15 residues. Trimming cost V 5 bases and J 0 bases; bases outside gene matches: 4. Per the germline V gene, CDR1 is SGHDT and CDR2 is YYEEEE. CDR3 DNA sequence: TGTGCCAGCAGTCCTAGCGGGATTAGCACAGATACGCAGTATTTT. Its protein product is CASSPSGISTDTQYF.

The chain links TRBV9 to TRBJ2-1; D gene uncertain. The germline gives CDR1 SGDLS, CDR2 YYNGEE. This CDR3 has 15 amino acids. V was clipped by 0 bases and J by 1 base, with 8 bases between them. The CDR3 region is CASSVAGTSYNEQFF. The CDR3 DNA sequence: TGTGCCAGCAGCGTAGCGGGTACATCCTACAATGAGCAGTTCTTC.

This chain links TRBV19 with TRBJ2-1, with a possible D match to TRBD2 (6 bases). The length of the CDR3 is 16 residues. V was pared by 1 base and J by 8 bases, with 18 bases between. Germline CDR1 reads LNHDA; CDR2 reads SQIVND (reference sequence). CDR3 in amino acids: CASSIVSSVPADEQFF. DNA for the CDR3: TGTGCCAGTAGTATAGTTTCTAGCGTCCCGGCGGATGAGCAGTTCTTC. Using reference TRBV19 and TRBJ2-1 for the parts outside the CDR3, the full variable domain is DGGITQSPKYLFRKEGQNVTLSCEQNLNHDAMYWYRQDPGQGLRLIYYSQIVNDFQKGDIAEGYSVSREKKESFPLTVTSAQKNPTAFYLCASSIVSSVPADEQFFGPGTRLTVL.

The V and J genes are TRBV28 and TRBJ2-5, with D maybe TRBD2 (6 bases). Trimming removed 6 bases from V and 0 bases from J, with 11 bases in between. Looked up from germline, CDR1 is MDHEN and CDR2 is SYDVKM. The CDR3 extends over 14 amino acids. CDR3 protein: CASRPTGDQETQYF. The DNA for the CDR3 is TGTGCCAGCAGACCGACGGGAGACCAAGAGACCCAGTACTTC.